What follows are 30 T cell receptor beta chains derived from one specimen sequenced in a study of OX40 agonist ivuxolimab in advanced cancers. Sequenced by immunoSEQ multiplex PCR; TCRdb stores in-frame clones only, minus some. The repertoire holds over 10,000 clones, with around 90% as singletons. Sequenced material: CD4+ or CD8+ T cells sorted from blood, taken in a trial of the OX40 agonist ivuxolimab. These receptors were taken from an adult with an advanced solid tumor such as melanoma, head and neck, liver or kidney cancer.

This chain uses TRBV19 with TRBJ2-2, with D unresolved. CDR1 and CDR2 from the germline V gene are LNHDA and SQIVND (reference sequence). V lost 3 bases and J lost 0, with 8 bases in between. This CDR3 spans 15 amino acids. CDR3 region: CASSMWPTNTGELFF. CDR3 DNA sequence: TGTGCCAGTAGTATGTGGCCTACGAACACCGGGGAGCTGTTTTTT.

V gene TRBV2 combines with J gene TRBJ1-2, with TRBD1 identical over 7 bases. The CDR3 is 14 amino acids. CDR1 is SNHLY, CDR2 FYNNEI, per germline. The J segment lost 1 base and the V segment lost 6 bases, leaving 5 bases of the junction unmatched. The CDR3 region is CASSTGTDNYGYTF. CDR3 nucleotide sequence: TGTGCCAGCAGCACCGGGACAGATAACTATGGCTACACCTTC.

The chain carries TRBV7-9 and TRBJ1-2; D is unclear. CDR3 length equals 14 residues. The V gene's germline CDR1 is SEHNR and CDR2 FQNEAQ (reference sequence). V was pared by 4 bases and J by 4 bases, with 13 bases between. The CDR3 loop is CASSSGVSIYGYTF. The CDR3 DNA sequence: TGTGCCAGCAGCTCCGGTGTCTCCATCTATGGCTACACCTTC.

This clone has only one observation. V usage is TRBV27 and J usage is TRBJ2-7; 12 nucleotides align to TRBD2. CDR3 length: 15 amino acids. V was clipped by 6 bases and J by 6 bases; unmatched bases: 9. CDR1 MNHEY and CDR2 SMNVEV come from the germline V gene (reference sequence). The CDR3 loop reads CASSHTSGRRVEQYF. As DNA, the CDR3 is TGTGCCAGCAGCCACACTAGCGGGAGGCGGGTCGAGCAGTACTTC.

This clone was counted once. The chain is built from TRBV5-1 and TRBJ1-2; D not certain. The CDR3 spans 14 residues. The germline CDR1 and CDR2 sequences are SGHRS and YFSETQ. The V end was cut by 0 bases, the J end by 6 bases, with 12 bases between. The chain's CDR3 is CASSLAEGFDGYTF. CDR3 in DNA: TGCGCCAGCAGCTTGGCCGAAGGATTTGATGGCTACACCTTC.

The V gene is TRBV6-5, the J gene TRBJ1-3; D not certain. The CDR3 spans 13 residues. Germline V gene lookup returns CDR1 MNHEY and CDR2 SVGAGI. V shed 2 bases and J shed 3 bases, with 5 bases lying between them. CDR3 protein: CASSYGVGNTIYF. DNA of the CDR3: TGTGCCAGCAGTTACGGCGTTGGAAACACCATATATTTT.

This chain connects TRBV7-8 to TRBJ2-6, with a weak D call TRBD2 (7 bases). This CDR3 contains 15 residues. Germline-derived CDR1 and CDR2 are SGHVS and FQNEAQ. V lost 7 bases and J lost 4, with 14 bases in between. The CDR3 sequence is CASKPRGAGANVLTF. CDR3 bases: TGTGCCAGCAAACCTCGGGGGGCCGGGGCCAACGTCCTGACTTTC.

The CDR3 loop reads CASSSSPPGRPNEKLFF. CDR3 nucleotide sequence: TGTGCCAGCAGCTCATCCCCCCCGGGACGGCCTAATGAAAAACTGTTTTTT. The chain combines TRBV7-2 with TRBJ1-4; possible D gene TRBD1, 5 bases. The V end lost 4 bases, the J end lost 3 bases, and 18 bases lay between the germline ends. The CDR3 contains 17 residues. Per the germline V gene, CDR1 is SGHTA and CDR2 is FQGNSA.

This sequence joins TRBV19 and TRBJ1-2; the D is unclear. The CDR3 runs to 14 residues. From germline, CDR1 is LNHDA and CDR2 SQIVND (reference sequence). The ends were cut back, 3 bases at V and 4 bases at J, with 12 bases in the middle. As DNA, the CDR3 is TGTGCCAGTAGTATCCCAGAAAGATCCTATGGCTACACCTTC. Translating it yields CASSIPERSYGYTF.

The count of this clone is one. V gene TRBV7-6 combines with J gene TRBJ2-5; the D gene could be TRBD1 or TRBD2 (6 bases each). This CDR3 comprises 16 residues. CDR1 is SGHVS, CDR2 FNYEAQ, per germline. V was cut by 5 bases and J by 5 bases, with 21 bases left in between. Here the CDR3 reads CASSEPGTTSLETQYF. The CDR3 coding sequence is TGTGCCAGCAGCGAACCCGGGACAACTAGCCTGGAGACCCAGTACTTC.

The chain recombines TRBV4-3 with TRBJ2-2; D unresolved. Germline V CDR1 and CDR2: LGHNA, YSLEER. V was pared by 5 bases and J by 6 bases, with 7 bases between. The CDR3 is 12 residues long. The CDR3 loop is CASSYRAGELFF. In DNA, the CDR3 is TGCGCCAGCAGCTACCGCGCCGGGGAGCTGTTTTTT.

The chain carries TRBV6-5 and TRBJ1-1; 8 bases fit TRBD1. Germline V gene sequence: CDR1 MNHEY, CDR2 SVGAGI. The CDR3 spans 14 residues. The trim removed 2 bases at V and 5 bases at J, leaving 4 bases unmatched. Here the CDR3 reads CASSYGQGGTEAFF. The DNA of the CDR3 is TGTGCCAGCAGTTACGGACAGGGAGGTACTGAAGCTTTCTTT.

This clone was seen just once. The rearrangement links TRBV10-2 to TRBJ2-5, with 7 bases fitting TRBD1. The assigned J gene may be wrong: the sequence end matches TRBJ2-7 better. Germline lookup yields CDR1 WSHSY and CDR2 SAAADI. The CDR3 runs 12 residues. The CDR3 DNA reads as TGCGCCAGCAATACAGGGGTCTACGAGCAGTACTTC. The encoded protein is CASNTGVYEQYF.

J is TRBJ1-4 and V is TRBV19; D is undetermined. The germline V and J ends were trimmed by 5 bases and 0 bases, with 7 bases remaining between them. The CDR3 contains 14 residues. The germline V gene has CDR1 LNHDA and CDR2 SQIVND (reference sequence). Written as DNA, the CDR3 is TGTGCCAGTAGTGCGTCCTCAACTAATGAAAAACTGTTTTTT. Protein product: CASSASSTNEKLFF.

The V and J genes are TRBV5-1 and TRBJ2-7; no definite D call. Trimming shortened V by 7 bases and J by 2 bases, and 16 bases separated the two germline ends. CDR3 length: 14 residues. Germline V gene data show CDR1 as SGHRS and CDR2 as YFSETQ. The CDR3 loop is CASSLEGLTYEQYF. The DNA for the CDR3 is TGCGCCAGCTCCCTGGAAGGTCTGACCTACGAGCAGTACTTC.

The chain links TRBV25-1 to TRBJ2-5, with D perhaps being TRBD1 or TRBD2 (5 bases each). The CDR3 has 12 residues. CDR1 and CDR2 (germline): MGHDK, SYGVNS. The ends were cut back, 6 bases at V and 3 bases at J, with 8 bases in the middle. The CDR3 is CASRRGKETQYF. CDR3 nucleotides: TGTGCCAGCAGGAGGGGAAAAGAGACCCAGTACTTC.

The V gene is TRBV5-1, the J gene TRBJ2-1; D perhaps matches TRBD1 (6 bases). Germline loops: CDR1 SGHRS, CDR2 YFSETQ. The CDR3 sequence is 13 residues long. Between the trimmed V and J ends, which lost 2 bases and 4 bases, there was a span of 7 bases. The CDR3 coding sequence is TGCGCCAGCAGCTTCGGACAGTACAATGAGCAGTTCTTC. Translated, it gives CASSFGQYNEQFF.

In its sample, this clone is medium-sized. The rearrangement uses TRBV30 and TRBJ1-1; weak D call: TRBD1 (5 bases). The ends were cut back, 3 bases at V and 5 bases at J, with 10 bases in the middle. Germline-derived CDR1 and CDR2 are GTSNPN and SVGIG (reference sequence). The CDR3 loop spans 12 amino acids. This CDR3 is CAWRTRVTEAFF. CDR3 coding DNA: TGTGCCTGGAGGACCAGGGTAACTGAAGCTTTCTTT.

This chain connects TRBV6-6 to TRBJ2-7; no reliable D call. Germline V gene sequence: CDR1 MNHNY, CDR2 SVGAGI (reference sequence). There are 11 residues in the CDR3. Deletions cut 0 bases from V and 7 bases from J, with 4 bases between. The CDR3 DNA sequence: TGTGCCAGCAGTTACTCGACTGAGCAGTACTTC. It yields the protein CASSYSTEQYF.

This rearrangement joins TRBV19 to TRBJ1-5; D not certain. V was shortened by 3 bases and J by 2 bases, with 11 bases between the two germline ends. The CDR3 spans 15 residues. The germline V gene has CDR1 LNHDA and CDR2 SQIVND (reference sequence). The CDR3 region has the DNA TGTGCCAGTAGTATCGTCCGACGGGGCAATCAGCCCCAGCATTTT. Its protein is CASSIVRRGNQPQHF.

The chain carries TRBV5-6 and TRBJ1-1; tentatively, D is TRBD1 (6 bases). The germline V and J ends were trimmed by 4 bases and 5 bases, with 18 bases remaining between them. Germline assignment: CDR1 SGHDT and CDR2 YYEEEE. The CDR3 sequence is 15 residues long. CDR3 bases: TGTGCCAGCAGCCTACCTTGGGGGGGGCTGACTGAAGCTTTCTTT. The encoded protein is CASSLPWGGLTEAFF.

The chain carries TRBV30 and TRBJ1-2, with D perhaps matching TRBD1 (5 bases). Trimming pared 2 bases from V and 4 bases from J, leaving 11 bases between. In germline, CDR1 is GTSNPN, CDR2 SVGIG (reference sequence). The CDR3 length is 13 residues. For the CDR3, the DNA is TGTGCCTGGAGTAGGGGACGGAGCTATGGCTACACCTTC. It translates to CAWSRGRSYGYTF.

Turning to this clone: The same CDR3 also results from other DNA sequences found in this sample. The V gene is TRBV15, the J gene TRBJ2-1; D may be TRBD2 (5 bases). Trimming stripped 6 bases from V and 10 bases from J, with 13 bases between. Germline values: CDR1 LNHNV, CDR2 YYDKDF (reference sequence). There are 12 residues in the CDR3. The CDR3 coding sequence is TGTGCCACCAGTCCCGTCCCGGGAGAGCAGTTCTTC. Its protein is CATSPVPGEQFF. Combining the CDR3 with reference TRBV15 and TRBJ2-1 gives the whole variable domain DAMVIQNPRYQVTQFGKPVTLSCSQTLNHNVMYWYQQKSSQAPKLLFHYYDKDFNNEADTPDNFQSRRPNTSFCFLDIRSPGLGDTAMYLCATSPVPGEQFFGPGTRLTVL.

This sequence joins TRBV27 and TRBJ2-7, with 8 positions matching TRBD2. V shed 3 bases, J shed 0 bases, and the junction held 4 bases outside the gene matches. Germline V gene lookup returns CDR1 MNHEY and CDR2 SMNVEV (reference sequence). This CDR3 has 15 residues. CDR3 bases: TGTGCCAGCAGTTTTGGAGCGGGAGCCTCCTACGAGCAGTACTTC. It is translated as CASSFGAGASYEQYF.

This rearrangement joins TRBV28 to TRBJ1-4; possible D gene TRBD1, 5 bases. This CDR3 has 15 residues. CDR1 MDHEN and CDR2 SYDVKM come from the germline V gene. With 6 bases removed from V and 0 bases from J, the gap between germline ends came to 11 bases. The CDR3 nucleotides read TGTGCCAGCAGGGTGGACACTTCAACTAATGAAAAACTGTTTTTT. Encoded protein: CASRVDTSTNEKLFF.

This clone is termed medium-sized. V usage is TRBV9 and J usage is TRBJ1-4; D uncertain. This CDR3 is 15 amino acids long. The germline gives CDR1 SGDLS, CDR2 YYNGEE. Trimming cost V 2 bases and J 7 bases, with 15 bases left between them. CDR3 coding DNA: TGTGCCAGCAGCGTCGAACCGGGCCCAGGTGAAAAACTGTTTTTT. Its translation: CASSVEPGPGEKLFF.

The genes are TRBV6-5 and TRBJ2-7; TRBD1 matches at 10 bases. The CDR3 extends over 14 amino acids. Looked up from germline, CDR1 is MNHEY and CDR2 is SVGAGI. J lost 2 bases, V lost 2 bases, and 0 bases had no gene match. CDR3 protein: CASSYGQGAYEQYF. The DNA for the CDR3 is TGTGCCAGCAGTTACGGACAGGGGGCCTACGAGCAGTACTTC.

V is TRBV28 and J is TRBJ2-3; 8 nucleotides match TRBD2. The V segment lost 3 bases and the J segment 6 bases; nucleotides outside the gene matches: 8. Germline values: CDR1 MDHEN, CDR2 SYDVKM. CDR3 length: 15 amino acids. CDR3 region: CASSLERENGDTQYF. CDR3 in DNA: TGTGCCAGCAGTTTGGAGCGGGAGAATGGCGATACGCAGTATTTT.

This chain uses TRBV6-6 with TRBJ2-3; 9 bases are a match to TRBD2. Trimming cost V 0 bases and J 3 bases; bases outside gene matches: 4. The CDR3 is 16 amino acids. Germline assignment: CDR1 MNHNY and CDR2 SVGAGI (reference sequence). This chain's CDR3 is CASSYSRLAGTDTQYF. The CDR3 region has the DNA TGTGCCAGCAGTTACTCGAGGCTAGCGGGGACAGATACGCAGTATTTT.

The V call is TRBV7-9, the J call TRBJ1-2, with TRBD1 matching over 7 bases. Germline assignment: CDR1 SEHNR and CDR2 FQNEAQ (reference sequence). The V and J ends lost 5 bases and 4 bases, in that order; junction bases with no gene match: 4. CDR3 size: 13 residues. CDR3 region: CASSPGTVYGYTF. As DNA, the CDR3 is TGTGCCAGCAGCCCCGGGACAGTCTATGGCTACACCTTC.